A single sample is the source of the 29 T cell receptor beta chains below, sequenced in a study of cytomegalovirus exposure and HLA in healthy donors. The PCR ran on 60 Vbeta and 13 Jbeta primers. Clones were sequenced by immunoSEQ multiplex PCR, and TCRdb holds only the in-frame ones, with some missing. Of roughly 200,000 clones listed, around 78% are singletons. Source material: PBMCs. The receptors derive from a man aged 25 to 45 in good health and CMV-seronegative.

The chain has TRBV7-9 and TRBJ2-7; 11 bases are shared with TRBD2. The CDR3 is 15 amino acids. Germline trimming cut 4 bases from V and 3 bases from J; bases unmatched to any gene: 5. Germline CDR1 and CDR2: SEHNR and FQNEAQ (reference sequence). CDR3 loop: CASSSQLAGVYEQYF. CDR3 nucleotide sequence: TGTGCCAGCAGCTCCCAACTAGCGGGAGTCTACGAGCAGTACTTC.

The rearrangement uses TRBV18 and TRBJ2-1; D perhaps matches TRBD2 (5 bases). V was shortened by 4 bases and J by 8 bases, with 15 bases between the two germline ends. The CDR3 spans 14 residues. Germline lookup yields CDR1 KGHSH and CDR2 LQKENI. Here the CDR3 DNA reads TGTGCCAGCTCACTCCGGACTGGTACGGATGAGCAGTTCTTC. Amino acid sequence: CASSLRTGTDEQFF.

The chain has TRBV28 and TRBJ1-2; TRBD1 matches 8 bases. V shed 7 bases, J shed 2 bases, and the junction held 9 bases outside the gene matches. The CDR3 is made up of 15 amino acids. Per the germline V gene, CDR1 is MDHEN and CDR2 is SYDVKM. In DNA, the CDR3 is TGTGCCAGCACCCTCCCGACAGGGGCCAACTATGGCTACACCTTC. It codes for CASTLPTGANYGYTF.

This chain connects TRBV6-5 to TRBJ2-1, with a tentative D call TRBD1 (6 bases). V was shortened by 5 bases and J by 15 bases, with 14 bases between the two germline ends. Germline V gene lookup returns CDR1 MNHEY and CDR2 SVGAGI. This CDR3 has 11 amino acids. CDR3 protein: CASSTYRAAFF. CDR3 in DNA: TGTGCCAGCAGTACTTACAGGGCAGCGTTCTTC.

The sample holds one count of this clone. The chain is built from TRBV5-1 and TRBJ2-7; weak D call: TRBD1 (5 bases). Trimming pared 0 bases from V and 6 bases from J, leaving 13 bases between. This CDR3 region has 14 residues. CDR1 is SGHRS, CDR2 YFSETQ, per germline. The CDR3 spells CASSLDSNQGEQYF. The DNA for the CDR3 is TGCGCCAGCAGCTTGGACAGTAACCAGGGCGAGCAGTACTTC.

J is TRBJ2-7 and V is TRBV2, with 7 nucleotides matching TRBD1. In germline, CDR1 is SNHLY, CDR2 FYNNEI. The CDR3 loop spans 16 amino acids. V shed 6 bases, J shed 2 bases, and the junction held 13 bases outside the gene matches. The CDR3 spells CASSPTWTGEAYEQYF. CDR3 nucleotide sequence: TGTGCCAGCAGCCCAACATGGACAGGAGAGGCCTACGAGCAGTACTTC. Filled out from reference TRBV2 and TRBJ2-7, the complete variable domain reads EPEVTQTPSHQVTQMGQEVILRCVPISNHLYFYWYRQILGQKVEFLVSFYNNEISEKSEIFDDQFSVERPDGSNFTLKIRSTKLEDSAMYFCASSPTWTGEAYEQYFGPGTRLTVT.

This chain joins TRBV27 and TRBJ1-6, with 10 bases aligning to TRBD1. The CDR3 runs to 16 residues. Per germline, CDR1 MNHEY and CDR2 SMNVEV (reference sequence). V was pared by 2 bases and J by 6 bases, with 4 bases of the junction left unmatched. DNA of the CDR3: TGTGCCAGCAGTTTAGCAGACAGGGGGCTTAATTCACCCCTCCACTTT. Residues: CASSLADRGLNSPLHF.

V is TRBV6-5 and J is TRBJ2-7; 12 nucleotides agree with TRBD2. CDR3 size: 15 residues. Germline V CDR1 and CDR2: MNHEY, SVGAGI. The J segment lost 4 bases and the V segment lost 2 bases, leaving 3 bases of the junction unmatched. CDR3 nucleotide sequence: TGTGCCAGCAGTTACAACGGACTAGCGGGGTACGAGCAGTACTTC. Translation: CASSYNGLAGYEQYF.

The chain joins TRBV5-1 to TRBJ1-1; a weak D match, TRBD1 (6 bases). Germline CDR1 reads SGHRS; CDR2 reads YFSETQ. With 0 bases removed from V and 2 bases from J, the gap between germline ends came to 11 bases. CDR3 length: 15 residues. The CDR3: CASSLVGQINTEAFF. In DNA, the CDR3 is TGCGCCAGCAGCTTGGTTGGACAGATAAACACTGAAGCTTTCTTT.

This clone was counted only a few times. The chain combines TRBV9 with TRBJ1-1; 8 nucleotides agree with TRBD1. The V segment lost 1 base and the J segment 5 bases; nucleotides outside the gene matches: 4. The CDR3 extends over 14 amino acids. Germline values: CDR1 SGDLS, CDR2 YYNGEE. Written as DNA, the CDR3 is TGTGCCAGCAGCGTAAACAGGGGGGGAACTGAAGCTTTCTTT. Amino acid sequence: CASSVNRGGTEAFF.

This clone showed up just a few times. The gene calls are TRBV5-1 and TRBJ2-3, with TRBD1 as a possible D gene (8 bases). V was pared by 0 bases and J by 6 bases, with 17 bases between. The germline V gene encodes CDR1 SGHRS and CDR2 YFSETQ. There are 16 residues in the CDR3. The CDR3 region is CASSLDRGGRGDTQYF. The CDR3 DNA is TGCGCCAGCAGCTTGGACAGGGGGGGTCGTGGTGATACGCAGTATTTT.

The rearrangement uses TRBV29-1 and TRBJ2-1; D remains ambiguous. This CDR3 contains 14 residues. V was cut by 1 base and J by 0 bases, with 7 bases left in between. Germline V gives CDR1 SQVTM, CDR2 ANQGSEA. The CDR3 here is CSVEGKSSYNEQFF. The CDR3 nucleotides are TGCAGCGTTGAAGGAAAGAGCTCCTACAATGAGCAGTTCTTC.

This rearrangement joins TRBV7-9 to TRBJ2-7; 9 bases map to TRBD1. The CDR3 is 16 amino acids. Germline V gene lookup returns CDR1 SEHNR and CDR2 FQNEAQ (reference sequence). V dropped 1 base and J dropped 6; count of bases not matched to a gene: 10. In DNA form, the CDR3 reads TGTGCCAGCAGCTTAGGGACAGGGGAACTCTATCCCGAGCAGTACTTC. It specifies CASSLGTGELYPEQYF.

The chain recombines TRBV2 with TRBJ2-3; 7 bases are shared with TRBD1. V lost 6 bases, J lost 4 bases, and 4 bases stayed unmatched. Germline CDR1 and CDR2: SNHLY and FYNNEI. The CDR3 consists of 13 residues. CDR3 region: CASRGGGSDTQYF. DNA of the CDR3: TGTGCCAGCAGAGGGGGCGGCTCAGATACGCAGTATTTT.

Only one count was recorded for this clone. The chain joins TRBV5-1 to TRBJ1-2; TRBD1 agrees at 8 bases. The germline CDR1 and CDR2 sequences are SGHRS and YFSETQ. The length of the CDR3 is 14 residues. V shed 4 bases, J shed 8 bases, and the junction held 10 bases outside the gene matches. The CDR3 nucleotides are TGCGCCAGCAGCGCAAACGCAGGGGGCCGGGGCTACACCTTC. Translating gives CASSANAGGRGYTF.

As DNA, the CDR3 is TGTGCCAGTAGTACCGGAACAGGGGCCAAGAATTCACCCCTCCACTTT. It specifies CASSTGTGAKNSPLHF. V usage is TRBV19 and J usage is TRBJ1-6; 7 bases match TRBD1. The CDR3 has 16 amino acids. V lost 4 bases, J lost 7 bases, and 10 bases stayed unmatched. Germline lookup yields CDR1 LNHDA and CDR2 SQIVND (reference sequence). Full variable domain (rest looked up from reference TRBV19 and TRBJ1-6): DGGITQSPKYLFRKEGQNVTLSCEQNLNHDAMYWYRQDPGQGLRLIYYSQIVNDFQKGDIAEGYSVSREKKESFPLTVTSAQKNPTAFYLCASSTGTGAKNSPLHFGNGTRLTVT.

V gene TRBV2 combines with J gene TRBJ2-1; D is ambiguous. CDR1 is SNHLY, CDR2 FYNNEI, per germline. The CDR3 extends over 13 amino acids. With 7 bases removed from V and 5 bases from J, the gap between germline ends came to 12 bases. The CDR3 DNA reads TGTGCCAGCACCCCCGGTCTAAACAATGAGCAGTTCTTC. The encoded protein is CASTPGLNNEQFF.

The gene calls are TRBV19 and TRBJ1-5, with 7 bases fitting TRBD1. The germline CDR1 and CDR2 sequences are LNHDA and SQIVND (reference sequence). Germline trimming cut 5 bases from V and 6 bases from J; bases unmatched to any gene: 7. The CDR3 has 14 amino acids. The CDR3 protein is CASSGRGGGQPQHF. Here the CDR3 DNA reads TGTGCCAGTAGTGGGAGAGGGGGCGGTCAGCCCCAGCATTTT.

CDR3 in amino acids: CASRGSDSEWYGYTF. The CDR3 nucleotides are TGCGCCAGCAGAGGTTCAGACTCCGAATGGTATGGCTACACCTTC. The rearrangement links TRBV5-1 to TRBJ1-2; no reliable D call. Trimming shortened V by 5 bases and J by 5 bases, and 19 bases separated the two germline ends. The CDR3 is 15 residues long. Germline loops: CDR1 SGHRS, CDR2 YFSETQ.

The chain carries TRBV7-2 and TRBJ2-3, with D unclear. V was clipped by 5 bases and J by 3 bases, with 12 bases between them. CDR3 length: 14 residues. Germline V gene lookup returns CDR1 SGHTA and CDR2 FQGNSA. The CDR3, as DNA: TGTGCCAGCAGCCCGATTCCGGTTACAGATACGCAGTATTTT. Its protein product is CASSPIPVTDTQYF.

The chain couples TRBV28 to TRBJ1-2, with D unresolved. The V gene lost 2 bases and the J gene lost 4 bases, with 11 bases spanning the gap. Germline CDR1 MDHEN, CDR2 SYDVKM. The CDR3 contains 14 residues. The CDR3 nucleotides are TGTGCCAGCAGTTTAGCCTCGCGGGCCTATGGCTACACCTTC. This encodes CASSLASRAYGYTF.

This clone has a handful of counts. The CDR3 spells CASSEFGSGQNNQPQHF. The CDR3 bases are TGTGCCAGCAGTGAATTTGGGTCGGGACAGAACAATCAGCCCCAGCATTTT. The chain combines TRBV2 with TRBJ1-5; the match to TRBD1 covers 7 bases. Germline-derived CDR1 and CDR2 are SNHLY and FYNNEI. The CDR3 consists of 17 residues. J was trimmed by 3 bases and V by 2 bases; bases with no gene match: 10. The entire variable domain, with the rest obtained from reference TRBV2 and TRBJ1-5, is as follows: EPEVTQTPSHQVTQMGQEVILRCVPISNHLYFYWYRQILGQKVEFLVSFYNNEISEKSEIFDDQFSVERPDGSNFTLKIRSTKLEDSAMYFCASSEFGSGQNNQPQHFGDGTRLSIL.

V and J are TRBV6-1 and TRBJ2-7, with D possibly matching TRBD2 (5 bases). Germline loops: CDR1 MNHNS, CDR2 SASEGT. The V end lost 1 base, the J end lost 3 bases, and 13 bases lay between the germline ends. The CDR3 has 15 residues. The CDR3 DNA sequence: TGTGCCAGCAGTGAAGGGGCGGGCAGGTTCTACGAGCAGTACTTC. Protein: CASSEGAGRFYEQYF.

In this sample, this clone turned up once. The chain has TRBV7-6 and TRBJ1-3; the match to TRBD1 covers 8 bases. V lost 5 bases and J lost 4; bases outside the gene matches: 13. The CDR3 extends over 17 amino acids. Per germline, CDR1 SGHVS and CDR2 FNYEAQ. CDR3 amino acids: CASSRPPQGARGNTIYF. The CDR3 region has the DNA TGTGCCAGCAGCCGGCCCCCCCAGGGGGCGCGGGGAAACACCATATATTTT.

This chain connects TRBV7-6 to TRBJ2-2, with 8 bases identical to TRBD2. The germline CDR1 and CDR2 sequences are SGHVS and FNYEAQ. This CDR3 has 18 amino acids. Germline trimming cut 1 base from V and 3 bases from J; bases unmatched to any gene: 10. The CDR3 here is CASSLVLVAGIDTGELFF. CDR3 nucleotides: TGTGCCAGCAGCTTAGTCTTAGTAGCGGGGATCGACACCGGGGAGCTGTTTTTT.

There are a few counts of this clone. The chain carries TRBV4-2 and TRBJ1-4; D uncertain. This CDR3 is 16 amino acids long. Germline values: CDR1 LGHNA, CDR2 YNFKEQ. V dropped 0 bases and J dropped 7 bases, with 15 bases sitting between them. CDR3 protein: CASSQEFSEGSEKLFF. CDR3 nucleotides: TGTGCCAGCAGCCAAGAATTTTCTGAAGGGAGTGAAAAACTGTTTTTT.

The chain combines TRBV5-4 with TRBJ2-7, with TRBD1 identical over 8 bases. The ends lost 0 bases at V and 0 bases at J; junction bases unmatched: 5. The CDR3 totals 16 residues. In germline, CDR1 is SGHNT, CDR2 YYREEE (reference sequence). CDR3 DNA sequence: TGTGCCAGCAGCTTGGGGACAGGGAGCAACTCCTACGAGCAGTACTTC. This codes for CASSLGTGSNSYEQYF.

The DNA of the CDR3 is TGTGCCAGCAGTTCGGCCTCCGGGGCTAGCGTCAACGAGCAGTACTTC. This sequence encodes CASSSASGASVNEQYF. This rearrangement joins TRBV6-5 to TRBJ2-7, with D perhaps TRBD2 (6 bases). The CDR3 consists of 16 residues. Germline V gene sequence: CDR1 MNHEY, CDR2 SVGAGI. Deletions cut 4 bases from V and 5 bases from J, with 21 bases between.

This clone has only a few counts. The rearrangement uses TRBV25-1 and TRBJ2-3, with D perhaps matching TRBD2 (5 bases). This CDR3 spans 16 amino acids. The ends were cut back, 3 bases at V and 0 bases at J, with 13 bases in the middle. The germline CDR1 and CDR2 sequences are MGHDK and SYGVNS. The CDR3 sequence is CASSDPSRNSTDTQYF. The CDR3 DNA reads TGTGCCAGCAGTGACCCTAGCCGAAATAGCACAGATACGCAGTATTTT.